This is a list of T cell receptor beta chains from one sample in a study of tumor-infiltrating lymphocytes in primary liver carcinoma. TCRdb recomputed calls from the multiplex PCR reads with MiXCR, one row per CDR3 protein. Of 310,000 or so distinct CDR3 sequences in the sample, 50% to 75% were seen once. Specimen: peripheral blood. These receptors were taken from a woman aged 25-40 years with primary liver carcinoma and hepatitis B virus infection. Each CDR3 is given with its conserved first and last residue. Fields, in order: J gene, D gene, clone size, V gene, CDR3 DNA, CDR3 protein. D genes are given only for firm matches. Rows may omit the clone size; those that give it use once, few, many or a size class.

j_call: TRBJ1-2; d_call: TRBD1; clone_size: NA; v_call: TRBV5-1; cdr3_nt: TGCACCACCTCCCCCCAAACAGGGGGAAGTTGGGGCTACACCTTC; cdr3_aa: CTTSPQTGGSWGYTF
j_call: TRBJ2-5; d_call: TRBD2; clone_size: many; v_call: TRBV6-2/TRBV6-3; cdr3_nt: TGTGCCATCCAGCGGGGAACCTTCCAAGAGACCCAGTACTTC; cdr3_aa: CAIQRGTFQETQYF
j_call: TRBJ2-1; d_call: NA; clone_size: many; v_call: TRBV6-1; cdr3_nt: TGTGCCAGCAGACCCGGGACTTTTTCCTACAATGAGCAGTTCTTC; cdr3_aa: CASRPGTFSYNEQFF
j_call: TRBJ1-2; d_call: NA; clone_size: once; v_call: TRBV29-1; cdr3_nt: TGCAGCGTTGTTGTAAGATGGGGCGTCTATGGCTACACCTTT; cdr3_aa: CSVVVRWGVYGYTF
j_call: TRBJ2-3; d_call: NA; clone_size: many; v_call: TRBV12-3/TRBV12-4; cdr3_nt: TGCGCGCAACAGGGTAGCACAGATACGCAGTATTTT; cdr3_aa: CAQQGSTDTQYF
j_call: TRBJ2-1; d_call: NA; clone_size: NA; v_call: TRBV30; cdr3_nt: TGTGTCTGGAATCGGGATAGCGATGAGCAGTTCTTC; cdr3_aa: CVWNRDSDEQFF
j_call: TRBJ2-2; d_call: NA; clone_size: NA; v_call: TRBV19; cdr3_nt: TGTGCCAGTACCCTGATGCCAGGGGGGAGCACCGGGGAGCTGTTTTTT; cdr3_aa: CASTLMPGGSTGELFF
j_call: TRBJ2-5; d_call: NA; clone_size: few; v_call: TRBV12-3/TRBV12-4; cdr3_nt: TGTGCCAGCAGGTTTACAGAGACCCAGTACTTC; cdr3_aa: CASRFTETQYF
j_call: TRBJ2-7; d_call: NA; clone_size: NA; v_call: TRBV28; cdr3_nt: TGTGCCAGCAGTTTGGCGGGACCCCCCTACGAGCAGTACTTC; cdr3_aa: CASSLAGPPYEQYF
j_call: TRBJ2-3; d_call: NA; clone_size: NA; v_call: TRBV11-2; cdr3_nt: TGTGCCAGCATCTTTAATCCGAGACTTTCCACAGATACGCAGTATTTT; cdr3_aa: CASIFNPRLSTDTQYF
j_call: TRBJ2-3; d_call: NA; clone_size: once; v_call: TRBV29-1; cdr3_nt: TGCAACGTTGAAGATCTTAGGGGCGGGGCTCAGTATTTT; cdr3_aa: CNVEDLRGGAQYF
j_call: TRBJ2-1; d_call: NA; clone_size: many; v_call: TRBV11-1; cdr3_nt: TGTGCCAGCAGCTTAGGACAGAACAATGAGCAGTTCTTC; cdr3_aa: CASSLGQNNEQFF
j_call: TRBJ2-2; d_call: TRBD2; clone_size: few; v_call: TRBV5-4; cdr3_nt: TGTGCCAGCAGCTTTTCGACTAGCGGGGTTACCGGGGAGCTGTTTTTT; cdr3_aa: CASSFSTSGVTGELFF
j_call: TRBJ2-2; d_call: NA; clone_size: many; v_call: TRBV12-3/TRBV12-4; cdr3_nt: TGTGCCAGCAGCGGGGGAGGCGCGAACACCGGGGAGCTGTTTTTT; cdr3_aa: CASSGGGANTGELFF
j_call: TRBJ2-5; d_call: NA; clone_size: few; v_call: TRBV6-2/TRBV6-3; cdr3_nt: TGTGCCAGCCCCGCGGGGTTTGATGAGACCCAGTACTTC; cdr3_aa: CASPAGFDETQYF
j_call: TRBJ1-5; d_call: TRBD1; clone_size: few; v_call: TRBV5-6; cdr3_nt: TGTGCCAGCAGCTTGGGGGCGGGACAGGTCCAGCCCCAGCATTTT; cdr3_aa: CASSLGAGQVQPQHF
j_call: TRBJ1-1; d_call: TRBD1; clone_size: few; v_call: TRBV6-5; cdr3_nt: TGTGCCAGCAGTAGTGGGACAGCCTACACTGAAGCTTTCTTT; cdr3_aa: CASSSGTAYTEAFF
j_call: TRBJ2-5; d_call: NA; clone_size: many; v_call: TRBV11-3; cdr3_nt: TGTGCCAGCAGCTTAGTCACGGCCTCGGAGACCCAGTACTTC; cdr3_aa: CASSLVTASETQYF
j_call: TRBJ1-2; d_call: NA; clone_size: many; v_call: TRBV29-1; cdr3_nt: TGCAGCGTTGGGCTACTATCTAACTATGGCTACACCTTC; cdr3_aa: CSVGLLSNYGYTF
j_call: TRBJ2-5; d_call: NA; clone_size: many; v_call: TRBV5-4; cdr3_nt: TGTGCCAGCAGCTTTCGGGTAGGAGGGCGAGAGACCCAGTACTTC; cdr3_aa: CASSFRVGGRETQYF